These 5 T cell receptor beta chains came from one sample sequenced in a study of T cell responses to AZD1222 COVID-19 vaccine. Clones were sequenced by immunoSEQ multiplex PCR, and TCRdb holds only the in-frame ones, with some missing. The sample carries approximately 100,000 clones, approximately 90% recorded once. The sequenced sample was peripheral blood, obtained on day 0 of AZD1222 vaccination. All receptors derive from an adult in good health.

V gene TRBV9 combines with J gene TRBJ2-7; the match to TRBD1 covers 9 bases. With 0 bases clipped from V and 3 bases from J, the junction kept 4 bases outside the gene matches. The germline V gene has CDR1 SGDLS and CDR2 YYNGEE. The CDR3 extends over 15 amino acids. CDR3 DNA: TGTGCCAGCAGCGTAGAAACAGGGGGCCTCTACGAGCAGTACTTC. This translates into CASSVETGGLYEQYF.

The rearrangement links TRBV12-5 to TRBJ2-1; 7 positions agree with TRBD1. CDR1 is LGHNT and CDR2 is FRNRAP in the germline V gene. The CDR3 contains 14 residues. J lost 6 bases, V lost 2 bases, and 4 bases had no gene match. The CDR3 DNA is TGTGCTAGTGGTTTGTGGGCAGGGGGCAATGAGCAGTTCTTC. Translation: CASGLWAGGNEQFF. Full variable domain (remainder filled in from reference TRBV12-5 and TRBJ2-1): DARVTQTPRHKVTEMGQEVTMRCQPILGHNTVFWYRQTMMQGLELLAYFRNRAPLDDSGMPKDRFSAEMPDATLATLKIQPSEPRDSAVYFCASGLWAGGNEQFFGPGTRLTVL.

The rearrangement uses TRBV30 and TRBJ1-2; D is perhaps TRBD1 (6 bases). Germline V gene lookup returns CDR1 GTSNPN and CDR2 SVGIG (reference sequence). Deletions cut 3 bases from V and 9 bases from J, with 14 bases between. The CDR3 contains 12 residues. The DNA for the CDR3 is TGTGCCTGGAGGCTGCAGGGGATGAGCTACACCTTC. Amino acids: CAWRLQGMSYTF.

The chain joins TRBV5-1 to TRBJ1-5; 7 nucleotides align to TRBD1. Germline CDR1 reads SGHRS; CDR2 reads YFSETQ. This CDR3 comprises 17 residues. With V trimmed by 0 bases and J by 4 bases, 10 bases remained unmatched. The CDR3 sequence: CASSLVGQLPVNQPQHF. CDR3 DNA sequence: TGCGCCAGCAGCTTGGTGGGACAGCTGCCAGTTAATCAGCCCCAGCATTTT.

The CDR3 loop is CASRTGAYGYTF. The CDR3 region has the DNA TGTGCCAGCAGAACCGGGGCCTATGGCTACACCTTC. V gene TRBV6-6 combines with J gene TRBJ1-2; maybe TRBD1 (5 bases). This CDR3 spans 12 amino acids. Germline CDR1 reads MNHNY; CDR2 reads SVGAGI (reference sequence). Trimming took off 6 bases at V and 4 bases at J, with 9 bases between the two ends.